The source of this T cell receptor beta chain is a study of CD8 T cells in Susac syndrome. Random hexamers primed reverse transcription of about 0.5 to 1 ug RNA. The immunoSEQ assay covered 54 Vbeta and 13 Jbeta segments for CDR3. TCRdb re-derived calls from the immunoSEQ multiplex PCR reads in MiXCR, one entry per CDR3 protein. This sample has 250,000 to 300,000 distinct CDR3 sequences, with over 75% found just once. Sequencing of TCR beta was performed on blood CD8+ and CD4+ T cells. Multiple sclerosis controls were treatment-naive patients with stable or active relapsing-remitting disease. The ends lost 1 base at V and 4 bases at J; junction bases unmatched: 6. This CDR3 spans 15 amino acids. Germline loops: CDR1 LNHDA, CDR2 SQIVND (reference sequence).

The sample taken for sequencing was CD8+ T cells from PBMCs. J is TRBJ2-7 and V is TRBV19; TRBD2 aligns across 8 bases. This receptor was taken from a human donor with multiple sclerosis. The CDR3 sequence: CASSIGAGVKYEQYF. The CDR3 coding sequence is TGTGCCAGTAGTATAGGAGCGGGAGTAAAGTACGAGCAGTACTTC. Together with reference TRBV19 and TRBJ2-7, the CDR3 gives the full variable domain: DGGITQSPKYLFRKEGQNVTLSCEQNLNHDAMYWYRQDPGQGLRLIYYSQIVNDFQKGDIAEGYSVSREKKESFPLTVTSAQKNPTAFYLCASSIGAGVKYEQYFGPGTRLTVT.